This TCR beta chain came from a study of blood T cell repertoires in COVID-19. Overall study context: Researchers got acute and convalescent COVID-19 samples from the United States, Italy and Spain. PBMCs, B-cell-depleted T cells, or T cells were the source of the cDNA or gDNA that made up the material.

The CDR3 is 16 amino acids. J gave up 0 bases and V 7 bases, and 10 bases lay outside the gene matches. Germline V gene data show CDR1 as SNHLY and CDR2 as FYNNEI. TCRdb's table, derived via immunoSEQ multiplex PCR, lists solely in-frame clones and lacks some. The sample holds under 100,000 clones; approximately 90% are singletons and the top ten take about 5%. The sequenced sample consisted of peripheral blood. The receptor's source is a man aged 50 to 59 with acute or convalescent COVID-19. J is TRBJ2-5 and V is TRBV2; 8 positions agree with TRBD2. DNA for the CDR3: TGTGCCAGCACCCTCGGGGTAGCGGGAAACCAAGAGACCCAGTACTTC. Its protein is CASTLGVAGNQETQYF.